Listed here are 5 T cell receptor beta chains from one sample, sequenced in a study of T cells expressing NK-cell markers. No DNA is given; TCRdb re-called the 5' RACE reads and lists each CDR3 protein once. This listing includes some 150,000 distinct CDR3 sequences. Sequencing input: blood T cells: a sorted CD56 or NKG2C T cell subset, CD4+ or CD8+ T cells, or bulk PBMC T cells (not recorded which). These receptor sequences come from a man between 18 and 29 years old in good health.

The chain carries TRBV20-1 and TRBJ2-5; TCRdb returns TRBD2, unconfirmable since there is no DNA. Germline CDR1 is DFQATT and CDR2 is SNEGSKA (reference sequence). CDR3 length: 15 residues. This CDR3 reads CSARDATSGGETQYF.

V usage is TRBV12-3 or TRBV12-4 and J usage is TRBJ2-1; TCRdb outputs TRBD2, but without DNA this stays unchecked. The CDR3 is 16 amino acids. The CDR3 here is CASRVIAGGPLNEQFF.

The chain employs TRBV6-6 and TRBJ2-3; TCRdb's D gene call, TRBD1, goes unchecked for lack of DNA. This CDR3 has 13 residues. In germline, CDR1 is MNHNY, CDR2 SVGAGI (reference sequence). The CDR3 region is CASSLGAADTRYF.

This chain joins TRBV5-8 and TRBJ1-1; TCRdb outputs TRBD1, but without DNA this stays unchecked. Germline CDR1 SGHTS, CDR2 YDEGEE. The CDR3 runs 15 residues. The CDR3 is CASSLAWTGGTEASF.

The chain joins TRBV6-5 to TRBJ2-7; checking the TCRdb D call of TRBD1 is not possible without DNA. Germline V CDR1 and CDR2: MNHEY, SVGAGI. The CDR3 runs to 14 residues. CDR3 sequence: CASTFRDSFYEQYF.